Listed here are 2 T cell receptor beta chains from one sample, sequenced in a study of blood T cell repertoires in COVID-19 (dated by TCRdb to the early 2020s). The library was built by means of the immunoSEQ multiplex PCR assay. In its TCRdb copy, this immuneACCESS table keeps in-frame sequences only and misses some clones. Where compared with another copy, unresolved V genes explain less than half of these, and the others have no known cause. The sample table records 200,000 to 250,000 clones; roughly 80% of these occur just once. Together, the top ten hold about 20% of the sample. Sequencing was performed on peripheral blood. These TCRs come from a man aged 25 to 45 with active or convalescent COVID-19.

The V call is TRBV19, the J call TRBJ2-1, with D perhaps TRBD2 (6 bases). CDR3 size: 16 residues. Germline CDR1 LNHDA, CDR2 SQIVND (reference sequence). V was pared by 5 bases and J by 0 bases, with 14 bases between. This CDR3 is CASSDLGSGSYNEQFF. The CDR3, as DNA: TGTGCCAGTAGTGATCTCGGGAGTGGCTCCTACAATGAGCAGTTCTTC.

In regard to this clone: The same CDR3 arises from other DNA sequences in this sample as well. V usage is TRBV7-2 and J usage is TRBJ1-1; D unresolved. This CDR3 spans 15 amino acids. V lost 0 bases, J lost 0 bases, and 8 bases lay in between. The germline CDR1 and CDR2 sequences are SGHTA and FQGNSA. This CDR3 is CASSLASGLNTEAFF. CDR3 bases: TGTGCCAGCAGCTTAGCATCAGGATTGAACACTGAAGCTTTCTTT.